This TCR beta chain is drawn from a study of cytomegalovirus exposure and HLA in healthy donors. General study findings and limits: High specificity and sensitivity for cytomegalovirus status were reported for the classifier. Researchers reported from a later analysis that most CMV-associated TCR beta chains appeared HLA-restricted. Sequence variants that were highly shared formed a cluster that was likely a sequencing artifact. A later analysis reported that several of the most significant clusters appeared to be linked to common viral pathogens, among them Epstein-Barr virus.

As to this clone: Its specificity is unknown.

V lost 1 base, J lost 4 bases, and 13 bases lay in between. The CDR3 is made up of 15 amino acids. CDR1 and CDR2 (germline): SNHLY, FYNNEI. It was with 60 Vbeta and 13 Jbeta primers that the PCR ran. Assay used: immunoSEQ multiplex PCR; TCRdb lists only in-frame clones, some missing. The sample consists of around 99,000 clones, around 73% of them appearing once. The TCR originated in a middle-aged man in good health and CMV-seronegative. This chain connects TRBV2 to TRBJ2-5; a possible D gene is TRBD2 (7 bases). Specimen: PBMCs. CDR3 nucleotides: TGTGCCAGCAGTGAAGTTGGGGGGGGGCGAGAGACCCAGTACTTC. Protein sequence: CASSEVGGGRETQYF.